The text below deals with one TCR beta chain. Once graft tissue had been processed, intraepithelial and lamina propria lymphocytes were released. The CDR3 totals 19 residues. The germline V gene has CDR1 SGHDN and CDR2 FVKESK. Trimming stripped 1 base from V and 3 bases from J, with 21 bases between. Repertoires were generated with immunoSEQ multiplex PCR, while TCRdb's copy carries only in-frame clones and drops some. Of 15,000 to 20,000 clones in the sample, about 80% were seen once. This record belongs to a study of graft-versus-host responses after intestinal transplantation. This TCR was sampled from a human patient who received an intestinal transplant, so some T cells may come from the graft donor. The chain links TRBV14 to TRBJ1-4; D perhaps matches TRBD1 (5 bases). Sequencing used ileum tissue, obtained about 14 weeks after intestinal transplant. The CDR3 here is CASSQVPGTSGHPNEKLFF. As DNA, the CDR3 is TGTGCCAGCAGCCAAGTTCCCGGGACTTCCGGACATCCTAATGAAAAACTGTTTTTT.